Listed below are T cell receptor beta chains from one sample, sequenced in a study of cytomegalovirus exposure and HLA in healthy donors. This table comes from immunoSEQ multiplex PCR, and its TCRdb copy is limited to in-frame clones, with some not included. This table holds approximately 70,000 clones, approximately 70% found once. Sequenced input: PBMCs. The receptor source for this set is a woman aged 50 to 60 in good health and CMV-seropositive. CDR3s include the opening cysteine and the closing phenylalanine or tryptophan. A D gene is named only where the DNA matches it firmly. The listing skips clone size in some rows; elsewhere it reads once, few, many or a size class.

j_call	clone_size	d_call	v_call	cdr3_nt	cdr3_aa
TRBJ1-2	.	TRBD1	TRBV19	TGTGCCAGTAGTATAGCAACAGGGGTTGTCTATGGCTACACCTTC	CASSIATGVVYGYTF
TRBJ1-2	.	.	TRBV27	TGTGCCAGCAGACCGAGAGGGTCTAACTATGGCTACACCTTC	CASRPRGSNYGYTF
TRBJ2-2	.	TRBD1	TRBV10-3	TGTGCCATCAGTGAGGACAGGGTAACCGGGGAGCTGTTTTTT	CAISEDRVTGELFF
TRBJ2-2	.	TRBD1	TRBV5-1	TGCGCCAGCAGCCCAGGGACAGGGAACACCGGGGAGCTGTTTTTT	CASSPGTGNTGELFF
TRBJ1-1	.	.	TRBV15	TGTGCCACCAGCAGGGCCCGGGGCACTGAAGCTTTCTTT	CATSRARGTEAFF
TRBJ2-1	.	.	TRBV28	TGTGCCAGCAGTTTCTCACAGGGTGGGAATGAGCAGTTCTTC	CASSFSQGGNEQFF
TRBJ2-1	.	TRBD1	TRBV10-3	TGTGCCACCTGGACAGGGGCCTACAATGAGCAGTTCTTC	CATWTGAYNEQFF
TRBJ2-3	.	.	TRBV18	TGTGCCAGCTCACCCTTACTAGCTTCAAGCACAGATACGCAGTATTTT	CASSPLLASSTDTQYF
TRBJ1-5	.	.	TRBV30	TGTGCCTGGAGTGGCCCCCAACCAGGTTCCCAGCCCCAGCATTTT	CAWSGPQPGSQPQHF
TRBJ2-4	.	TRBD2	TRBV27	TGTGCCAGCACCCGACTAGCGGAGGGGGGAAACATTCAGTACTTC	CASTRLAEGGNIQYF
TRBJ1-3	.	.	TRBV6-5	TGTGCCAGCAGTAGCGCGGGGGCATATGGAAACACCATATATTTT	CASSSAGAYGNTIYF
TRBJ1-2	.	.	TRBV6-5	TGTGCCAGCAGTAGGGACACCTATGGCTACACCTTC	CASSRDTYGYTF
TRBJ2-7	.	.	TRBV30	TGTGCCTGGTCAGACAGGAGATTCTACGAGCAGTACTTC	CAWSDRRFYEQYF
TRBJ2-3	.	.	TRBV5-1	TGCGCCAGCAGCCCCGGGACAGCCCTAGCGACAGATACGCAGTATTTT	CASSPGTALATDTQYF
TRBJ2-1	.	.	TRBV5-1	TGCGCCAGCAGCTTGGCCGTGCAGAATGAGCAGTTCTTC	CASSLAVQNEQFF
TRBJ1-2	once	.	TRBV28	TGTGCCACTACGGCTAACTATGGCTACACCTTC	CATTANYGYTF
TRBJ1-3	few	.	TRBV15	TGTGCCACCAGCAGGGAGGGAGGAAACACCATATATTTT	CATSREGGNTIYF
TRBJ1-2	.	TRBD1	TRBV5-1	TGCGCCAGCAGCTCGGGACAGGCTAACTATGGCTACACCTTC	CASSSGQANYGYTF
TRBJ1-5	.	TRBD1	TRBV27	TGTGCCAGCAGCCCCGGGACAGTCGGCAATCAGCCCCAGCATTTT	CASSPGTVGNQPQHF
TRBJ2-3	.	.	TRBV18	TGTGCCAGCTCAAACCGCCCTTTTAGCGTCCGCACAGATACGCAGTATTTT	CASSNRPFSVRTDTQYF
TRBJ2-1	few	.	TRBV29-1	TGCAGCGTTAACCCCAGGGGGGACAATGAGCAGTTCTTC	CSVNPRGDNEQFF
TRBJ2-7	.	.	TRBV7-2	TGTGCCAGCAGCTCCTCGTGGGCGGGTTCCTACGAGCAGTACTTC	CASSSSWAGSYEQYF
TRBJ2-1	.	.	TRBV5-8	TGTGCCAGCAGCCCCTACCAGATAGCGGACAATGAGCAGTTCTTC	CASSPYQIADNEQFF
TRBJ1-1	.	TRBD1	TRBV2	TGTGCCAGCAGTTGGGACAGGGCTCGTGGCACTGAAGCTTTCTTT	CASSWDRARGTEAFF
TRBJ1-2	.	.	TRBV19	TGTGCCAGTAGTACGGGGTATGGCTACACCTTC	CASSTGYGYTF
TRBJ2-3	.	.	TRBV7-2	TGTGCCAGCAGCTTGAATGCAGGAGATACGCAGTATTTT	CASSLNAGDTQYF
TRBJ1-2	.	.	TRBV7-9	TGTGCCAGCAGCTGGGACTTGAGTGGCTACACCTTC	CASSWDLSGYTF
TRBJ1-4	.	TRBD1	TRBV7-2	TGTGCCAGCAGCTTAGGGAGGACAGGGAGTGAAAAACTGTTTTTT	CASSLGRTGSEKLFF